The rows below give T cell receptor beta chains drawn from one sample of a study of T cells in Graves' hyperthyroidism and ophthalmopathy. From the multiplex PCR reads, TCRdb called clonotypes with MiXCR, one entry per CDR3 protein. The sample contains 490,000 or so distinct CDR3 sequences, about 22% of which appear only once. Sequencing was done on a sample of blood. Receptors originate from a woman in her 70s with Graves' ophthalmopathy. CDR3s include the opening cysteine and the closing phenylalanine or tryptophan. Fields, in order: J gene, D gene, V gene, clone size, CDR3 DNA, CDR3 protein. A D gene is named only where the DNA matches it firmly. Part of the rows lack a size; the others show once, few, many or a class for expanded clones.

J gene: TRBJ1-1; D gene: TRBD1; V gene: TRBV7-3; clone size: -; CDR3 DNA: TGTGCCAGCAGCACCCCGACAGGGGGCCTGGCTGAAGCTTTCTTT; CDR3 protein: CASSTPTGGLAEAFF
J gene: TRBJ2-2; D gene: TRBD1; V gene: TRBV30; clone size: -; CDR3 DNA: TGTGCCTGGAGTCCTCCCGGGACAGGGAACACCGGGGAGCTGTTTTTT; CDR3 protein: CAWSPPGTGNTGELFF
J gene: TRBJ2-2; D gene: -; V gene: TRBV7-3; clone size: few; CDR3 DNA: TGTGCCAGCAGCTTTGGACCCTCTGACGGGGAGCTGTTTTTT; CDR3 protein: CASSFGPSDGELFF
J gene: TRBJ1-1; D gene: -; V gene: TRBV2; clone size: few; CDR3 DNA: TGTGCCAGCAAGAACGGGGCGAACACTGAAGCTTTCTTT; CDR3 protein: CASKNGANTEAFF
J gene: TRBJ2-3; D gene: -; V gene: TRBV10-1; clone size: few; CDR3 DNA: TGCGCCACCACCAACCCATGGAGGGAGGTAGATACGCAGTATTTT; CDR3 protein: CATTNPWREVDTQYF
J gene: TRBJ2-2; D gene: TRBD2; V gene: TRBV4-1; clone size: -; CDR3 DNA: TGCGCCAGCAGATTCGGTAGCGGGAGAAGTACCGGGGAGCTGTTTTTT; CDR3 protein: CASRFGSGRSTGELFF
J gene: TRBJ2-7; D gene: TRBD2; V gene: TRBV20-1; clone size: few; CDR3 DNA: TGCAGTGCTTCAACTAGCGGGTCTGGACCCTCGTACGAGCAGTACTTC; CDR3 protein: CSASTSGSGPSYEQYF
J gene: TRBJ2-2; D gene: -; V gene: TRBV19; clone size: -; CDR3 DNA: TGTGCCAGTAGTTGGCTCCTCCCCGGGGAGCTGTTTTTT; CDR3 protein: CASSWLLPGELFF
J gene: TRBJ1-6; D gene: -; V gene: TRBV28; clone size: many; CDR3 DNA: TGTGCCAGCAGTTTCCCCCGGGGGCGAGTCGGGGCCCTCCACTTT; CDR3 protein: CASSFPRGRVGALHF
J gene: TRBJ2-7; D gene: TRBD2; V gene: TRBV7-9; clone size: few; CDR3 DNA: TGTGCCAGCAGCTTAGTCTCGGGAGGGCCCTACGAGCAGTACTTC; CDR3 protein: CASSLVSGGPYEQYF
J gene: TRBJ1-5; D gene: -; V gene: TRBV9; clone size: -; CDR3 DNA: TGTGCCAGCAGCGTTGGCAATTCGGGCAATCAGCCCCAGCATTTT; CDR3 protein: CASSVGNSGNQPQHF
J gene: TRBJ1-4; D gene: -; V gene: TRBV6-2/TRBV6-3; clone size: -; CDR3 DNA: TGTGCCAGCAGTTACAGAGATGAAAAACTGTTTTTT; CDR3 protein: CASSYRDEKLFF
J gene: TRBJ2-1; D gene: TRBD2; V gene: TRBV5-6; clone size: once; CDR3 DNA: TGTGCCAGCAGCTGGGGACTAGTCGGCAATGAGCAGTTCTTC; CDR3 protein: CASSWGLVGNEQFF
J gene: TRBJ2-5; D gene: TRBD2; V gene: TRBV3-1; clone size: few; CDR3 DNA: TGTGCCAGCAGCCAGCCGGGACTACCGAAAGAGACCCAGTACTTC; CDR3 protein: CASSQPGLPKETQYF
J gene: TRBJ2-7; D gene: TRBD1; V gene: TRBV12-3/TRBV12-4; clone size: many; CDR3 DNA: TGTGCCAGCAGTTTCCAGGGGGTACGCTACGAGCAGTACTTC; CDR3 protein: CASSFQGVRYEQYF
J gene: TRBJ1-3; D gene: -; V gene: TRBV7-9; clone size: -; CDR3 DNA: TGTGCCAGCAGCTTACTCGAGGTCTCTGGAAACACCATATATTTT; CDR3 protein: CASSLLEVSGNTIYF
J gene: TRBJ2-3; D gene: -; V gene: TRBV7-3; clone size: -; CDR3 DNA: TGCGCCAGCAGCCAAGATCTATCCGCAGATACGCAGTATTTT; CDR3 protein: CASSQDLSADTQYF
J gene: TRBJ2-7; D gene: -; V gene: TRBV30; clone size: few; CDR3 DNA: TGTGCCTGGAGCGCGGAGTTTTACGAGCAGTACTTC; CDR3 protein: CAWSAEFYEQYF
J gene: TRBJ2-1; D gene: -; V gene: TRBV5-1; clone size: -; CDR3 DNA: TGCGCCAGCAGCTTGGTTTATGATGAGCAGTTCTTC; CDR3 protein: CASSLVYDEQFF
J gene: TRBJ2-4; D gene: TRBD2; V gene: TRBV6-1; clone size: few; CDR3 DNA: TGTGCCATATGGGGGGGTGGGTCCAAAAACATTCAGTACTTC; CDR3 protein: CAIWGGGSKNIQYF
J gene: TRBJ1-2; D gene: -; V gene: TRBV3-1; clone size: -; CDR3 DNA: TGTGCCAGCAGCCAAGGTGGACGAAGCTTTTACACCTTC; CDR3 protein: CASSQGGRSFYTF
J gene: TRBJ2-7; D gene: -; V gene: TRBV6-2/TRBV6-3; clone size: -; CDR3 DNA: TGTGCCAGCAGTTTCGACGTAGGGGGGACACGCGAGCAGTACTTC; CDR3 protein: CASSFDVGGTREQYF
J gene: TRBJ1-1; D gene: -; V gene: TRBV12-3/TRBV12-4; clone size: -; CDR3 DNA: TGTGCCAGCACAACACGGGTATCACATAGCGCTTTCTTT; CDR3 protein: CASTTRVSHSAFF
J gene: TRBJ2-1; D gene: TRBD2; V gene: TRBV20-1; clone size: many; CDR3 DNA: TGCAGTGCCCAGCCGGGACTAGGGTATGAGCAGTTCTTC; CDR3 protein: CSAQPGLGYEQFF
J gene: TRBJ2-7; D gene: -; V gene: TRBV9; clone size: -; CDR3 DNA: TGTGCCAGCAGCGTAGAAGGTAGCGCGTTCTACGAGCAGTACTTC; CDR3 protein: CASSVEGSAFYEQYF
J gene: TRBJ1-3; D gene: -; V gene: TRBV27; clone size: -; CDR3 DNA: TGTGCCAGCAGTCCCGGGGTCTCTGGAAACACCATATATTTT; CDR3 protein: CASSPGVSGNTIYF
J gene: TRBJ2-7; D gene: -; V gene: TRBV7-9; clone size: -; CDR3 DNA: TGTGCCAGCAGCTTAGGAGGGCCGTCCGAGCAGTACTTC; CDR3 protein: CASSLGGPSEQYF
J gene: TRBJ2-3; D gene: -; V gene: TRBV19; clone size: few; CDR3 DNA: TGTGCCAGTAGTATAGTAGGCGGATTGGGGGACACGCAGTATTTT; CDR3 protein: CASSIVGGLGDTQYF